The rows below give T cell receptor beta chains drawn from one sample of a study of blood T cell repertoires in COVID-19. Data came from immunoSEQ multiplex PCR; TCRdb stores just in-frame clones and leaves some out. This sample yields roughly 55,000 clones, of which roughly 80% are seen a single time; approximately 3% belongs to the top ten. The sequenced sample consisted of peripheral blood. These receptors all come from a man aged 60 to 69 with acute or convalescent COVID-19. CDR3s include the opening cysteine and the closing phenylalanine or tryptophan. A D gene is named only where the DNA matches it firmly. Not all rows give a size; the values are once, few, many and, for expanded clones, a class.

V gene	D gene	clone size	J gene	CDR3 length	CDR3 protein	CDR3 DNA
TRBV28	NA	NA	TRBJ2-5	12	CASTDNRETQYF	TGTGCCAGCACGGACAATAGAGAGACCCAGTACTTC
TRBV27	NA	NA	TRBJ1-6	15	CASSQRSSYNSPLHF	TGTGCCAGCAGTCAGAGGAGCTCCTATAATTCACCCCTCCACTTT
TRBV2	NA	NA	TRBJ2-3	14	CASSQSRGQDTQYF	TGTGCCAGCAGTCAATCCCGCGGCCAAGATACGCAGTATTTT
TRBV6-1	NA	once	TRBJ1-6	14	CASSENFLNSPLHF	TGTGCCAGCAGTGAAAACTTCCTTAATTCACCCCTCCACTTT
TRBV9	TRBD1	NA	TRBJ1-2	18	CASSPQPHRTGGQDGYTF	TGTGCCAGCAGCCCTCAACCCCACCGGACAGGGGGTCAGGATGGCTACACCTTC
TRBV18	NA	NA	TRBJ1-3	15	CASSPYRGGGNTIYF	TGTGCCAGCTCACCATACCGGGGAGGTGGAAACACCATATATTTT
TRBV28	NA	NA	TRBJ1-3	15	CASSFRGTYGNTIYF	TGTGCCAGCAGTTTCAGGGGCACGTATGGAAACACCATATATTTT
TRBV30	NA	NA	TRBJ1-2	17	CAWSVLLRGARNYGYTF	TGTGCCTGGAGTGTACTACTTCGGGGGGCGCGTAACTATGGCTACACCTTC
TRBV18	NA	once	TRBJ2-1	15	CASSPPRGRGNEQFF	TGTGCCAGCTCACCACCGCGCGGGCGAGGCAATGAGCAGTTCTTC
TRBV5-1	NA	NA	TRBJ1-1	14	CASSLADRNTEAFF	TGCGCCAGCAGCTTGGCCGACAGGAACACTGAAGCTTTCTTT
TRBV6-1	NA	NA	TRBJ1-2	12	CASSDIYYGYTF	TGTGCCAGCAGTGATATCTACTATGGCTACACCTTC
TRBV6-5	TRBD1	NA	TRBJ1-2	13	CASSRQGSGGYTF	TGTGCCAGCAGTCGACAGGGAAGCGGTGGCTACACCTTC
TRBV2	NA	NA	TRBJ2-4	12	CASSRLENIQYF	TGTGCCAGCAGCCGGTTGGAAAACATTCAGTACTTC
TRBV29-1	NA	NA	TRBJ1-3	12	CSGSAAGNTIYF	TGCAGCGGGAGCGCAGCCGGAAACACCATATATTTT
TRBV14	NA	NA	TRBJ2-7	17	CASSQDISPGYSYEQYF	TGTGCCAGCAGCCAAGATATATCTCCGGGTTACTCCTACGAGCAGTACTTC
TRBV11-2	NA	once	TRBJ1-5	13	CASSLVTDQPQHF	TGTGCCAGCAGCTTAGTTACGGATCAGCCCCAGCATTTT
TRBV7-3	NA	NA	TRBJ2-1	15	CASSLTLGSYNEQFF	TGTGCCAGCAGCTTAACGCTCGGGTCCTACAATGAGCAGTTCTTC
TRBV11-2	TRBD1	NA	TRBJ2-7	16	CASSLGEATGDYEQYF	TGTGCCAGCAGCTTAGGGGAGGCGACAGGGGACTACGAGCAGTACTTC
TRBV27	NA	NA	TRBJ2-2	15	CASSLFDGVAGELFF	TGTGCCAGCAGTTTATTTGACGGGGTGGCCGGGGAGCTGTTTTTT
TRBV6-5	TRBD2	NA	TRBJ2-3	16	CASSYRAGGTVDTQYF	TGTGCCAGCAGTTATCGCGCGGGGGGTACCGTAGATACGCAGTATTTT
TRBV30	TRBD1	NA	TRBJ1-3	19	CAWSDDDRGLYFSGNTIYF	TGTGCCTGGAGTGACGACGACAGGGGGCTTTATTTCTCTGGAAACACCATATATTTT
TRBV19	NA	NA	TRBJ2-7	11	CASSLTYEQYF	TGTGCCAGTAGTCTAACCTACGAGCAGTACTTC
TRBV6-5	NA	NA	TRBJ1-2	13	CASSFDSAGGYTF	TGTGCCAGCAGCTTCGACAGCGCCGGGGGCTACACCTTC
TRBV6-5	TRBD2	few	TRBJ2-2	15	CASTRAGTDTGELFF	TGTGCCAGCACCAGAGCGGGGACGGACACCGGGGAGCTGTTTTTT
TRBV5-4	NA	NA	TRBJ2-3	14	CASSLAGSTDTQYF	TGTGCCAGCAGCTTGGCGGGTAGCACAGATACGCAGTATTTT
TRBV6-2/TRBV6-3	TRBD1	NA	TRBJ2-3	16	CASSYSLGQGRDTQYF	TGTGCCAGCAGTTACTCCCTTGGACAGGGGAGAGATACGCAGTATTTT